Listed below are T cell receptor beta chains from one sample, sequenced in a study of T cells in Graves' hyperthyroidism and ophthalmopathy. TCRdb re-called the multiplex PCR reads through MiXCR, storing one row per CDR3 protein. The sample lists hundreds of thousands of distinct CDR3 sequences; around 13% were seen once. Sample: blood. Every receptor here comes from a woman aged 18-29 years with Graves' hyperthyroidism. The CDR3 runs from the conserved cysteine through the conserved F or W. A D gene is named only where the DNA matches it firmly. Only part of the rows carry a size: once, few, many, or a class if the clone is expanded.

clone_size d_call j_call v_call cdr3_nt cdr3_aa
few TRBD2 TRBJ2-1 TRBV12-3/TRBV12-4 TGTGCCAGCAGCCCAGGCCGACTAGCGAGATCCTACAATGAGCAGTTCTTC CASSPGRLARSYNEQFF
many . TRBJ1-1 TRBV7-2 TGTGCCAGCAGCTCCCCCGGGGCCGCTGGGAGGGCTTTCTTT CASSSPGAAGRAFF
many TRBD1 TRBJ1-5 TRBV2 TGTGCCAGCAATGGACAGGGAAATCAGCCCCAGCATTTT CASNGQGNQPQHF
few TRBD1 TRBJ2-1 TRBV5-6 TGTGCCAGCAGCCCGATGGACAGGGGGCTCTACAATGAGCAGTTCTTC CASSPMDRGLYNEQFF
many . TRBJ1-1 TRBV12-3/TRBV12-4 TGTGCCAGCAGTTTGGACAGATTGAACACTGAAGCTTTCTTT CASSLDRLNTEAFF
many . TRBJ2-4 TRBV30 TGTGCCTGGAGTCCCCAGGGGCTACGGAACATTCAGTACTTC CAWSPQGLRNIQYF
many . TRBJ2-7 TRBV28 TGTGCCAGCAGAGGAAGAGGTTACGAGCAGTACTTC CASRGRGYEQYF
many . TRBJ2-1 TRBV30 TGTGCCTGGACGACGCGGGAACACAATGAGCAGTTCTTC CAWTTREHNEQFF
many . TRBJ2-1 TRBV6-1 TGTGCCAGCAGTAGACATGGGGGGAGCTCCTACAATGAGCAGTTCTTC CASSRHGGSSYNEQFF
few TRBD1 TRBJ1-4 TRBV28 TGTGCCAGCAGCCGTACCGGGAAGACAGGGTGGAATGAAAAACTGTTTTTT CASSRTGKTGWNEKLFF
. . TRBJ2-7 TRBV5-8 TGTGCCAGCAGCTTGTGGGTCGGAGGGGGCAGTTCCTACGAGCAGTACTTC CASSLWVGGGSSYEQYF
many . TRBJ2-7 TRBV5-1 TGCGCCAGCAGCCCCGACCCGGGACTGCTCTACGAGCAGTACTTC CASSPDPGLLYEQYF
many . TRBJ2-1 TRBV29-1 TGCAGCGTTGTAGGGGGGAGGAGGGTCAATGAGCAGTTCTTC CSVVGGRRVNEQFF
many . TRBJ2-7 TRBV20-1 TGCAGTGCAGCTATCTCCCATACCCCATACGAGCAGTACTTC CSAAISHTPYEQYF
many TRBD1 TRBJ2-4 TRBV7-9 TGTGCCAGCAGCAGGGACAGGGGGTCCGCGGCCAAAAACATTCAGTACTTC CASSRDRGSAAKNIQYF
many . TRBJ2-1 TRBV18 TGTGCCAGCTCACCGGTGCAGGACAATGAGCAGTTCTTC CASSPVQDNEQFF
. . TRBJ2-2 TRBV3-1 TGTGCCAGCAGCCAAGAAGAGCGCCCGAACACCGGGGAGCTGTTTTTT CASSQEERPNTGELFF
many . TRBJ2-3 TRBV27 TGTGCCAGCAGCCCAGAGTCTAGCACAGATACGCAGTATTTT CASSPESSTDTQYF
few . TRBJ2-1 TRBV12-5 TGTGCTAGTGGTTTGGAGGGGACCTACAATGAGCAGTTCTTC CASGLEGTYNEQFF
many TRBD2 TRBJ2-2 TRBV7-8 TGTGCCAGCAGCTTACAGACTAGCGGGAGGGCGAACACCGGGGAGCTGTTTTTT CASSLQTSGRANTGELFF
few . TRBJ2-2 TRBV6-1 TGTGCCAGCAGAGATTTCCCTCCGGGACGGCCCGGGGAGCTGTTTTTT CASRDFPPGRPGELFF
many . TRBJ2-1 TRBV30 TGTGCCTGGACGGGAACCTCCTACAATGAGCAGTTCTTC CAWTGTSYNEQFF
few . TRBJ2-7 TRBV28 TGTGCCAGCAGGGATGGTCTACTACTCACCTACGAGCGGTACTTC CASRDGLLLTYERYF
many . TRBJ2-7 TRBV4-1 TGCGCCAGCAGCCAAGGGGTCCCCAGCGAGCAGTACTTC CASSQGVPSEQYF
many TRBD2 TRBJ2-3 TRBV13 TGTGCCAGCAGCCCAACAGCGGGAGTGGATACGCAGTATTTT CASSPTAGVDTQYF
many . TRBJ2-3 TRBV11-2 TGTGCCAGCAGCTTAGCATATGCCTGGAAGGATACGCAGTATTTT CASSLAYAWKDTQYF
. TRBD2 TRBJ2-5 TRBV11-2 TGTGCCAGCAGCTTGACTAGCGGGAGGAAGTACTTC CASSLTSGRKYF
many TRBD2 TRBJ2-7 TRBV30 TGTGCCTGGAGTGTATTAGCGGGAGGATTCTACGAGCAGTACTTC CAWSVLAGGFYEQYF
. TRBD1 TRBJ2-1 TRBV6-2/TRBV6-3 TGTGCCAGCACCCCGAAGTGGGACAGGGGTGTTGATGAGCAGTTCTTC CASTPKWDRGVDEQFF
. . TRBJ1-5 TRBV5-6 TGTGCCAGCAGCTTGTCAGGAGCCCCCGTCAATCAGCCCCAGCATTTT CASSLSGAPVNQPQHF
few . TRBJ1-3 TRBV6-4 TGTGCCAGCAGTCCGGGACACGTCTCTGGAAACACCATATATTTT CASSPGHVSGNTIYF
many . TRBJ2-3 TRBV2 TGTGCCAGCAGTGACGACAGTCCTCTATTCACAGATACGCAGTATTTT CASSDDSPLFTDTQYF
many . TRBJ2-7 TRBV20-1 TGCAGTGCTAGGACGCCAAGCGGCGGGACAGCCTACGAGCAGTACTTC CSARTPSGGTAYEQYF
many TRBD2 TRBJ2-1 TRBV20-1 TGCAGTGCTAAAAGCGGGAGGGCCGGGAATGAGCAGTTCTTC CSAKSGRAGNEQFF
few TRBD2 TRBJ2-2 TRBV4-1 TGCGCCAGCAGCCAAGATCACTCGGGAGGAACCACCGGGGAGCTGTTTTTT CASSQDHSGGTTGELFF
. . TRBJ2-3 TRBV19 TGTGCCAGTAGTATACGGCAGCCCACAGATACGCAGTATTTT CASSIRQPTDTQYF
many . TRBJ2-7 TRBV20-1 TGCAGTGCTAGAGAATTAGGGGAGAAAGGCGAGCAGTACTTC CSARELGEKGEQYF
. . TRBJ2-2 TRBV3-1 TGTGCCAGCAGCCAATCCAGTGGCACCGGGGAGCTGTTTTTT CASSQSSGTGELFF
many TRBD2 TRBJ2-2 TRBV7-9 TGTGCCAGCAGCAGGGGACTAGCGGGAGCTGTCGCCGGGGAGCTGTTTTTT CASSRGLAGAVAGELFF
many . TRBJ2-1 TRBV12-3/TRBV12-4 TGTGCCAGCAGTACCCCTCGCAATGAGCAGTTCTTC CASSTPRNEQFF